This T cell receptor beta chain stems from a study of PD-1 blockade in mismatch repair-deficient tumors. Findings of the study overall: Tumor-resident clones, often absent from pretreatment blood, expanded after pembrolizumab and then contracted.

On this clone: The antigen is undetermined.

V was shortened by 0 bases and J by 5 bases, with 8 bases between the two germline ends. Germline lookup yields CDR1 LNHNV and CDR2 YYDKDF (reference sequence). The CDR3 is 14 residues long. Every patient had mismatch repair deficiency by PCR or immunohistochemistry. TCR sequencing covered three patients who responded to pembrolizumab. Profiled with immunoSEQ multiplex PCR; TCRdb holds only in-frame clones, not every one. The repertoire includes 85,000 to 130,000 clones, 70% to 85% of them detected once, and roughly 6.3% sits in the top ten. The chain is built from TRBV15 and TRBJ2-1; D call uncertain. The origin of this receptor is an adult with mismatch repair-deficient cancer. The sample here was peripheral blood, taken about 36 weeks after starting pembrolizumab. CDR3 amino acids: CATSREPSDNEQFF. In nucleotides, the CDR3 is TGTGCCACCAGCAGAGAGCCGTCAGACAATGAGCAGTTCTTC.